Listed below are T cell receptor beta chains from one sample, sequenced in a study of monozygotic twins with inflammatory bowel disease. After re-calling the 5' RACE reads, TCRdb lists one entry per CDR3 protein, DNA absent. This sample's table has approximately 200,000 distinct CDR3 sequences. The sequenced sample was blood. Receptors were obtained from a human donor with ulcerative colitis or Crohn's disease, or a healthy co-twin of an affected twin (not recorded which). Each CDR3 is given with its conserved first and last residue.

V gene	J gene	CDR3 protein
TRBV5-1	TRBJ2-3	CASSSDRAADTQYF
TRBV6-6	TRBJ1-6	CASSAAEGSPLHF
TRBV20-1	TRBJ2-4	CSAQGIVDIQYF
TRBV19	TRBJ2-2	CASSQEDGGELFF
TRBV29-1	TRBJ2-7	CSALRSGQGGYEQYF
TRBV7-7	TRBJ2-1	CASSLTGDNEQFF
TRBV5-1	TRBJ2-1	CASSLGQLYNEQFF
TRBV19	TRBJ2-3	CASSIGPYTDTQYF
TRBV7-2	TRBJ1-2	CASSLVGTENYGYTF
TRBV18	TRBJ2-3	CASSPSAKSTDTQYF
TRBV24-1	TRBJ2-1	CATSDLLGEQFF
TRBV6-2/TRBV6-3	TRBJ2-3	CAGSLAGGPDTQYF
TRBV7-2	TRBJ2-5	CASSLARQETQYF
TRBV11-2	TRBJ2-3	CASSLGADSTDTQYF
TRBV3-1	TRBJ1-2	CASSLEGYGYTF
TRBV27	TRBJ1-1	CASSNILTPNTEAFF
TRBV4-1	TRBJ1-6	CASSSSTRGSTNSPLHF
TRBV7-9	TRBJ1-1	CASIQLTEAFF
TRBV20-1	TRBJ2-3	CSASTAGATDTQYF
TRBV20-1	TRBJ2-7	CSAGGTTTYEQYF
TRBV29-1	TRBJ2-3	CSVVFGSSASDTQYF
TRBV3-1	TRBJ1-2	CASSLDRGFGYTF
TRBV7-9	TRBJ2-2	CASSPRGQGGTGELFF
TRBV5-1	TRBJ1-6	CASSRDSDSPLHF
TRBV27	TRBJ2-3	CASSFPGFADTQYF
TRBV6-5	TRBJ1-2	CASSKGQDYGYTF
TRBV5-1	TRBJ2-1	CASSFRTGWNEQFF
TRBV9	TRBJ2-3	CASSVGLAGVLDTQYF
TRBV6-6	TRBJ1-2	CATWMGLRNYGYTF
TRBV19	TRBJ2-1	CASRDGSSYNEQFF
TRBV20-1	TRBJ1-6	CSAPAGDRVNSPLHF
TRBV18	TRBJ2-3	CASSAFTTGPPADTQYF
TRBV5-1	TRBJ2-3	CASSSGGRTDTQHF
TRBV6-2/TRBV6-3	TRBJ2-1	CASTRTDYNEQFF
TRBV27	TRBJ2-5	CASSLAGEPKYQETQYF
TRBV28	TRBJ1-1	CASSSPQGARTEAFF
TRBV7-9	TRBJ2-5	CASLQNAGLKETQYF
TRBV6-4	TRBJ2-1	CASSERLAGDVNEQFF
TRBV12-3/TRBV12-4	TRBJ2-5	CASSLARGASETQYF
TRBV29-1	TRBJ1-1	CSVVGMNTEAFF
TRBV5-6	TRBJ2-5	CASSLQGYQETQYF
TRBV19	TRBJ1-5	CASISRDGHNQPQYF
TRBV27	TRBJ1-5	CASSPRHPDQPQHF
TRBV10-3	TRBJ1-1	CATRQLNTEAFF
TRBV18	TRBJ2-7	CASSLTSGRVYEQYF
TRBV12-3/TRBV12-4	TRBJ2-6	CASSAFGTGAGANVLTF
TRBV5-1	TRBJ2-3	CASFDSGDTQYF
TRBV20-1	TRBJ1-5	CSARDPVGDGNQPQHF
TRBV5-4	TRBJ2-3	CASSPGQTSTDTQYF
TRBV29-1	TRBJ1-5	CSVGAGSNQPQHF
TRBV20-1	TRBJ1-2	CSASSGAYGYTF
TRBV3-1	TRBJ1-4	CASSQEGGKLFF
TRBV7-9	TRBJ2-3	CASSPNTDTQYF
TRBV5-8	TRBJ2-1	CASSLGQGFNEQFF